This T cell receptor (beta chain) was recorded in a study of blood T cell repertoires in COVID-19. Looking at the study overall: The samples span acute and convalescent COVID-19 from the United States, Italy and Spain. PBMCs, B-cell-depleted T cells, or T cells provided the cDNA or gDNA that made up the material.

Individuals aged about 18 to 95 years were recruited from roughly 22 US areas. Authors' processing steps: Amplification of reference gene primers provided the estimated nucleated cell counts. The table came from immunoSEQ multiplex PCR; TCRdb's copy has only in-frame clones and leaves some out. V and J calls plus clone size are reproduced from that table; the DNA served to infer D and trimming. The table lists about 190,000 clones, 84% of them singletons. CDR1 and CDR2 (germline): MGHRA, YSYEKL. CDR3 length equals 20 residues. Between the trimmed V and J ends, which lost 0 bases and 1 base, there was a span of 21 bases.

The chain carries TRBV4-1 and TRBJ1-4; possible D gene TRBD1, 5 bases. The TCR originated in a woman aged 30 to 39 who had recovered from COVID-19. The source material was PBMCs or T cells enriched from blood (not recorded which). CDR3 sequence: CASSQDLRERRGRTNEKLFF. CDR3 DNA sequence: TGCGCCAGCAGCCAAGACCTCAGGGAACGCAGAGGTAGAACTAATGAAAAACTGTTTTTT.